The 8 T cell receptor beta chains reported below all come from one sample, sequenced in a study of cytomegalovirus exposure and HLA in healthy donors. The PCR contained 60 Vbeta and 13 Jbeta primers. Here immunoSEQ multiplex PCR was the method, and the copy in TCRdb shows in-frame clones only, minus some. The sample has some 200,000 clones; around three quarters are singletons. The sequencing input was PBMCs. Receptors originate from a woman between 50 and 59 years old in good health and CMV-seronegative.

The chain links TRBV9 to TRBJ2-5; D not resolved. The CDR3 has 13 amino acids. Germline V gene data show CDR1 as SGDLS and CDR2 as YYNGEE. V lost 0 bases and J lost 6, with 9 bases in between. In DNA, the CDR3 is TGTGCCAGCAGCGTAGACAGCTGGAAGACCCAGTACTTC. It translates to CASSVDSWKTQYF.

This rearrangement joins TRBV6-1 to TRBJ1-2, with D uncertain. The CDR3 is 16 residues long. Trimming removed 1 base from V and 8 bases from J, with 20 bases in between. Germline loops: CDR1 MNHNS, CDR2 SASEGT. The CDR3 region has the DNA TGTGCCAGCAGTGAAGGACGGGCGGGCCGACACCGGGGCTACACCTTC. Protein product: CASSEGRAGRHRGYTF.

V and J are TRBV21-1 and TRBJ2-3; the table's D call, TRBD1, has no DNA check behind it. TRBV21-1 is labeled a pseudogene. The CDR3 totals 18 residues. The CDR3 spells CASSKALRQGPPSDTQYF. Written as DNA, the CDR3 is TGTGCCAGCAGCAAAGCTCTACGACAAGGCCCCCCGTCAGATACGCAGTATTTT.

The V and J genes are TRBV28 and TRBJ2-5; 8 bases map to TRBD2. V gave up 4 bases and J gave up 1 base; unmatched junction bases: 11. Germline loops: CDR1 MDHEN, CDR2 SYDVKM. This CDR3 has 17 residues. In DNA form, the CDR3 reads TGTGCCAGCAGTTCCTGGGACTGGCGGGGGGTCCAAGAGACCCAGTACTTC. The encoded protein is CASSSWDWRGVQETQYF.

As for this clone: The germline gene is not matched at one end of the junction; a read error may be the cause. This chain connects TRBV5-6 to TRBJ2-7; D gene ambiguous. CDR1 is SGHDT and CDR2 is YYEEEE in the germline V gene. The CDR3 covers 11 residues. This chain's CDR3 is CASSLERRLAF. DNA of the CDR3: TGTGCCAGCAGCTTGGAGCGAAGGCTTGCCTTC.

The V gene is TRBV29-1, the J gene TRBJ2-5, with a tentative D call TRBD1 (5 bases). The J call is doubtful: the DNA matches TRBJ2-7 better. The germline CDR1 and CDR2 sequences are SQVTM and ANQGSEA. The CDR3 contains 12 residues. This CDR3 is CSVQGDSYEQYF. The DNA of the CDR3 is TGCAGCGTTCAAGGGGACTCCTACGAGCAGTACTTC.

The sample holds a few counts of this clone. The chain employs TRBV6-5 and TRBJ2-7; 8 nucleotides align to TRBD2. The CDR3 is 16 amino acids. Germline CDR1 and CDR2: MNHEY and SVGAGI. V was pared by 2 bases and J by 1 base, with 7 bases of the junction left unmatched. CDR3 coding DNA: TGTGCCAGCAGTTACGGAAGTAGCGGGACTTCCTACGAGCAGTACTTC. Residues: CASSYGSSGTSYEQYF.

In the case of this clone: This sample includes further DNA sequences coding for the same CDR3. This rearrangement joins TRBV25-1 to TRBJ1-2; D is uncertain. Trimming removed 2 bases at V and 3 bases at J, with 4 bases between. The CDR3 runs 12 residues. Germline lookup yields CDR1 MGHDK and CDR2 SYGVNS. In DNA form, the CDR3 reads TGTGCCAGCAGTGAACTGTACTATGGCTACACCTTC. Translating it yields CASSELYYGYTF.